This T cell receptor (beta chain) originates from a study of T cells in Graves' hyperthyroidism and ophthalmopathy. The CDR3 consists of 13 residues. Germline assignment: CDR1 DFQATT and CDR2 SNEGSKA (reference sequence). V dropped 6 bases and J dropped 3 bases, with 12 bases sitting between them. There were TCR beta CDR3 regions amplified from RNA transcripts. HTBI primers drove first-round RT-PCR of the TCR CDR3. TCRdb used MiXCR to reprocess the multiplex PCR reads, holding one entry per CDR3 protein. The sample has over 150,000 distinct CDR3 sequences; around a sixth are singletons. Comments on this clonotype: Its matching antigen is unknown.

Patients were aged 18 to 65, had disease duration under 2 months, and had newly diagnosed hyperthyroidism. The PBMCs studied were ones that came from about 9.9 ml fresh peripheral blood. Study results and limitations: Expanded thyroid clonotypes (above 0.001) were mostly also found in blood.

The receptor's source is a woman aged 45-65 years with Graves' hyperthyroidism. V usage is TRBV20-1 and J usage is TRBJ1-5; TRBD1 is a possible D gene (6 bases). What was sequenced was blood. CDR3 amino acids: CSAFTGINQPQHF. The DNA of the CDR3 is TGCAGTGCATTTACAGGGATCAATCAGCCCCAGCATTTT.